This T cell receptor beta chain was captured by sequencing in a study of identical twins. The study's findings and limits: Twin-shared out-of-frame alpha sequences showed excess low generation probability. Interpretation of the results relied on cross-sectional statistical analysis and not on following the same donors.

This clonotype was observed at least ten times. Its antigen is unknown. A universal primer site was created by template switching, with the cDNA bearing unique molecular identifiers. TCRdb processed the 5' RACE reads anew with MiXCR; each CDR3 protein has one entry. This sample yields around 670,000 distinct CDR3 sequences, of which less than 7% are seen a single time; 1.5% to 2% belongs to the top ten. Sequencing input: naive T cells sorted from blood. This clonotype originated in a young man in good health.

CDR3 coding DNA: TGTGCCAGCAGCGCGGGGACAGGGGGTAGGGAGCCCCAGCATTTT. Translating it yields CASSAGTGGREPQHF. The V and J genes are TRBV27 and TRBJ1-5, with 11 bases matching TRBD1. This CDR3 spans 15 amino acids. J lost 8 bases, V lost 6 bases, and 9 bases had no gene match. Per germline, CDR1 MNHEY and CDR2 SMNVEV (reference sequence).